These 20 T cell receptor beta chains came from one sample sequenced in a study of monozygotic twins with inflammatory bowel disease. After re-calling the 5' RACE reads, TCRdb lists one entry per CDR3 protein, DNA absent. The sample spans hundreds of thousands of distinct CDR3 sequences; the ten largest clones claim 2% to 3%. Sequences were obtained from blood. These receptors all come from a human donor with ulcerative colitis or Crohn's disease, or a healthy co-twin of an affected twin (not recorded which).

The chain carries TRBV24-1 and TRBJ2-3. CDR1 and CDR2 from the germline V gene are KGHDR and SFDVKD. This CDR3 contains 14 residues. The CDR3 here is CVTSDGYRADTQYF.

The chain links TRBV20-1 to TRBJ1-6; TCRdb names TRBD1, which stays unverified in the absence of DNA. The CDR3 covers 14 residues. Germline lookup yields CDR1 DFQATT and CDR2 SNEGSKA (reference sequence). CDR3 sequence: CSARDGAYNSPLHF.

This chain's CDR3 is CASSANWGVQTEAFF. This chain links TRBV5-1 with TRBJ1-1; TCRdb designates TRBD1, a call that cannot be tested without DNA. This CDR3 contains 15 residues. Germline V lookup: CDR1 SGHRS, CDR2 YFSETQ.

V usage is TRBV7-9 and J usage is TRBJ1-2; TCRdb outputs TRBD1, but without DNA this stays unchecked. This CDR3 has 16 residues. Per germline, CDR1 SEHNR and CDR2 FQNEAQ (reference sequence). CDR3 region: CASSPLFERGDYGYTF.

The chain joins TRBV25-1 to TRBJ2-1. Germline V gives CDR1 MGHDK, CDR2 SYGVNS. The CDR3 extends over 13 amino acids. CDR3: CASSEGSNNEQFF.

The chain joins TRBV5-4 to TRBJ2-5; the D call from TCRdb, TRBD1, cannot be confirmed without DNA. The CDR3 runs to 15 residues. The V gene's germline CDR1 is SGHNT and CDR2 YYREEE (reference sequence). This chain's CDR3 is CASSSTGGFGETQYF. Complete variable domain (other parts from reference TRBV5-4 and TRBJ2-5): ETGVTQSPTHLIKTRGQQVTLRCSSQSGHNTVSWYQQALGQGPQFIFQYYREEENGRGNFPPRFSGLQFPNYSSELNVNALELDDSALYLCASSSTGGFGETQYFGPGTRLLVL.

The chain is built from TRBV5-6 and TRBJ2-7. The germline V gene encodes CDR1 SGHDT and CDR2 YYEEEE. There are 14 residues in the CDR3. The CDR3 protein is CASSLLRGSYEQYF.

The rearrangement uses TRBV29-1 and TRBJ1-3; TCRdb names TRBD1, which stays unverified in the absence of DNA. Germline V gives CDR1 SQVTM, CDR2 ANQGSEA. The CDR3 covers 16 residues. This CDR3 is CSVEEQRAPSGNTIYF. The whole variable domain, remainder taken from reference TRBV29-1 and TRBJ1-3, is SAVISQKPSRDICQRGTSLTIQCQVDSQVTMMFWYRQQPGQSLTLIATANQGSEATYESGFVIDKFPISRPNLTFSTLTVSNMSPEDSSIYLCSVEEQRAPSGNTIYFGEGSWLTVV.

V usage is TRBV7-2 and J usage is TRBJ2-4; the D gene TCRdb calls, TRBD2, cannot be checked with no DNA. This CDR3 is 15 amino acids long. Germline loops: CDR1 SGHTA, CDR2 FQGNSA. The CDR3 reads CASSLAPGSKNIQYF.

This rearrangement joins TRBV5-1 to TRBJ2-6. Per the germline V gene, CDR1 is SGHRS and CDR2 is YFSETQ. The CDR3 totals 16 residues. Here the CDR3 reads CASSLAPSGGANVLTF.

This chain joins TRBV3-1 and TRBJ1-2; checking the TCRdb D call of TRBD1 is not possible without DNA. Germline V gives CDR1 LGHDT, CDR2 YNNKEL (reference sequence). The CDR3 is 13 residues long. The CDR3 region is CASSLGNRGGYTF.

The rearrangement links TRBV7-7 to TRBJ1-1; with no DNA, the TCRdb D assignment of TRBD1 cannot be verified. This CDR3 is built from 13 residues. Germline V CDR1 and CDR2: SSHAT, FNYEAQ (reference sequence). The CDR3: CASSLRGETEAFF.

This chain joins TRBV25-1 and TRBJ2-1. The CDR3 consists of 15 residues. Germline V gene data show CDR1 as MGHDK and CDR2 as SYGVNS. This CDR3 is CASSEYGPASNEQFF. Looking up the rest from reference TRBV25-1 and TRBJ2-1 gives the full variable domain: EADIYQTPRYLVIGTGKKITLECSQTMGHDKMYWYQQDPGMELHLIHYSYGVNSTEKGDLSSESTVSRIRTEHFPLTLESARPSHTSQYLCASSEYGPASNEQFFGPGTRLTVL.

J is TRBJ2-1 and V is TRBV27; as DNA is missing, the TRBD1 call by TCRdb cannot be tested. Germline loops: CDR1 MNHEY, CDR2 SMNVEV (reference sequence). The CDR3 has 13 amino acids. The CDR3 sequence: CASRNRGPHEQFF.

This chain connects TRBV28 to TRBJ2-7; TCRdb calls TRBD1, which cannot be checked without DNA. This CDR3 is 14 amino acids long. Germline V gene lookup returns CDR1 MDHEN and CDR2 SYDVKM. The CDR3: CASRPGHAPYEQYF.

The chain joins TRBV28 to TRBJ1-5. Germline loops: CDR1 MDHEN, CDR2 SYDVKM. The CDR3 loop spans 14 amino acids. The CDR3 here is CASSFTYSNQPQHF.

The J gene is TRBJ2-7, the V gene TRBV5-5; TCRdb gives TRBD2 as the D gene, but with no DNA this cannot be confirmed. CDR3 length: 12 amino acids. Germline assignment: CDR1 SGHKS and CDR2 YYEKEE (reference sequence). CDR3 sequence reads: CATAGPNYEQYF. The full variable domain, completed using reference TRBV5-5 and TRBJ2-7, is DAGVTQSPTHLIKTRGQQVTLRCSPISGHKSVSWYQQVLGQGPQFIFQYYEKEERGRGNFPDRFSARQFPNYSSELNVNALLLGDSALYLCATAGPNYEQYFGPGTRLTVT.

The rearrangement joins TRBV29-1 to TRBJ2-3; TCRdb's D gene call, TRBD2, goes unchecked for lack of DNA. The CDR3 consists of 14 residues. Germline loops: CDR1 SQVTM, CDR2 ANQGSEA. This CDR3 is CSVVTQRGTDTQYF.

This chain uses TRBV3-1 with TRBJ2-7; lacking DNA, the TRBD2 call made by TCRdb goes unchecked. The CDR3 consists of 15 residues. The germline CDR1 and CDR2 sequences are LGHDT and YNNKEL (reference sequence). CDR3 protein: CASSQDRSLFYEQYF.

The chain has TRBV3-1 and TRBJ1-1; TCRdb calls TRBD1, which cannot be checked without DNA. The germline V gene encodes CDR1 LGHDT and CDR2 YNNKEL (reference sequence). This CDR3 region has 14 residues. This chain's CDR3 is CASSLREKNTEAFF.